Presented here are 6 T cell receptor beta chains from one specimen sequenced in a study of blood T cell repertoires in COVID-19. Sequencing was performed with immunoSEQ multiplex PCR; in TCRdb, only in-frame clones are kept and a portion is missing. The sample shows roughly 170,000 clones, about 85% of them seen only once. The sample taken for sequencing was peripheral blood. The source is a man between 60 and 75 years old who had recovered from COVID-19.

The chain couples TRBV5-1 to TRBJ2-2; TRBD1 matches at 9 bases. The CDR3 extends over 15 amino acids. CDR1 is SGHRS and CDR2 is YFSETQ in the germline V gene. V was pared by 4 bases and J by 4 bases, with 5 bases of the junction left unmatched. In DNA form, the CDR3 reads TGCGCCAGCAGCCCGGGACAGGGAATCACCGGGGAGCTGTTTTTT. It codes for CASSPGQGITGELFF.

This clone occurred a few times. The rearrangement links TRBV13 to TRBJ1-1; D call uncertain. In germline, CDR1 is PRHDT, CDR2 FYEKMQ (reference sequence). This CDR3 region has 13 residues. The V gene lost 4 bases and the J gene lost 3 bases, with 9 bases spanning the gap. CDR3 residues: CASSSEIDTEAFF. The CDR3, as DNA: TGTGCCAGCAGCTCCGAGATAGACACTGAAGCTTTCTTT.

V is TRBV9 and J is TRBJ2-5; D possibly corresponds to TRBD1 (6 bases). CDR1 is SGDLS and CDR2 is YYNGEE in the germline V gene. The CDR3 loop spans 15 amino acids. V lost 6 bases and J lost 3, with 18 bases in between. CDR3 protein: CASTTGTRAEETQYF. Written as DNA, the CDR3 is TGTGCCAGCACTACCGGGACAAGGGCCGAAGAGACCCAGTACTTC.

The chain employs TRBV7-3 and TRBJ2-3, with 11 bases matching TRBD2. This CDR3 has 16 residues. The J segment lost 4 bases and the V segment lost 5 bases, leaving 8 bases of the junction unmatched. Germline CDR1 SGHTA, CDR2 FQGTGA. CDR3 bases: TGTGCCAGCAGCCGGACTAGCGGGTACCCCCCAGATACGCAGTATTTT. Its translation: CASSRTSGYPPDTQYF.

This sequence joins TRBV5-4 and TRBJ1-6, with D unresolved. Deletions cut 4 bases from V and 3 bases from J, with 17 bases between. The CDR3 totals 17 residues. Germline V lookup: CDR1 SGHNT, CDR2 YYREEE (reference sequence). The chain's CDR3 is CASSPGGGDRYNSPLHF. In DNA form, the CDR3 reads TGTGCCAGCAGCCCCGGCGGAGGAGACCGCTATAATTCACCCCTCCACTTT.

The rearrangement joins TRBV6-6 to TRBJ2-2; D might be TRBD1 (6 bases). V lost 5 bases to trimming and J lost 0 bases, with 19 bases between them. The CDR3 covers 18 residues. The germline V gene has CDR1 MNHNY and CDR2 SVGAGI (reference sequence). CDR3 amino acids: CASSPQPGAHANTGELFF. DNA of the CDR3: TGTGCCAGCAGTCCACAACCAGGGGCACACGCGAACACCGGGGAGCTGTTTTTT.